The text below deals with one T cell receptor (beta chain). A library of TCRbeta sequences, prepared with unique molecular identifiers, was generated. TCRdb redid the calling of the PCR reads with MiXCR, one entry per CDR3 protein. The sample has roughly 500,000 distinct CDR3 sequences, 32% seen once. This sample stems from a study of T-cell reconstitution after alpha-beta-depleted transplantation in children. The CDR3 contains 16 residues. CDR1 SGHTA and CDR2 FQGNSA come from the germline V gene. The V end was cut by 4 bases, the J end by 0 bases, with 13 bases between. This sequence originates from a human donor who donated a stem cell graft to a child with aplastic anemia. The sequencing used PBMCs from the stem cell graft donor, collected from the stem cell graft. This chain uses TRBV7-2 with TRBJ1-5; D is perhaps TRBD1 (6 bases). This CDR3 is CASSSGTYGSNQPQHF. Written as DNA, the CDR3 is TGTGCCAGCAGCTCGGGGACATACGGTAGCAATCAGCCCCAGCATTTT.